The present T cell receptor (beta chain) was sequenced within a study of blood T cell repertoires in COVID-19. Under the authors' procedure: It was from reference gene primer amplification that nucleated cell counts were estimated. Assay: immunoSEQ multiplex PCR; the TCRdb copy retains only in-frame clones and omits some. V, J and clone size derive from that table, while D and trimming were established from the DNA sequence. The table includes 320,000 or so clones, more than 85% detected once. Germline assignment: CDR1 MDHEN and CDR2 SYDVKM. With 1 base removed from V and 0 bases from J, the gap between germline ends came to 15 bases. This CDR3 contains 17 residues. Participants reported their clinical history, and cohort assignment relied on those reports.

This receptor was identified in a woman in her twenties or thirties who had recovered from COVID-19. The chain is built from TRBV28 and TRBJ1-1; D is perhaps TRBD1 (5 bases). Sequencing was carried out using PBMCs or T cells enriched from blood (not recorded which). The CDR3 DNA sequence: TGTGCCAGCAGTTTATCAGTAGGGGCGAGCGTGAACACTGAAGCTTTCTTT. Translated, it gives CASSLSVGASVNTEAFF.